What follows are 18 T cell receptor beta chains derived from one specimen sequenced in a study of CXCR3-negative and CXCR3-positive naive CD8 T cells. UMI-tagged TRB cDNA libraries were built via 5' RACE. TCRdb re-called the 5' RACE reads and gives one entry per CDR3 protein, without DNA. The sample totals 6,700 or so distinct CDR3 sequences. The sample taken for sequencing was naive CXCR3- CD8+ T cells from blood. Documented subset: CD45RO-CCR7+CD27+CD95- naive CD8+ T cells lacking CXCR3 (TNR3-). The receptors derive from a human donor in good health. Some clones in this sample may be carry-over from other donors' samples.

The V and J genes are TRBV3-1 and TRBJ2-3. Germline V gene sequence: CDR1 LGHDT, CDR2 YNNKEL (reference sequence). The CDR3 loop spans 14 amino acids. The CDR3: CASSQDSLIDTQYF.

The chain joins TRBV7-2 to TRBJ2-7. The CDR3 length is 14 residues. Germline V gene lookup returns CDR1 SGHTA and CDR2 FQGNSA. The CDR3 loop is CASSPTGSSYEQYF.

V is TRBV9 and J is TRBJ2-1. CDR1 and CDR2 from the germline V gene are SGDLS and YYNGEE. The CDR3 is made up of 15 amino acids. The CDR3 loop is CASSVAGGDYNEQFF.

According to its frequency, this clonotype is medium-sized. J is TRBJ2-7 and V is TRBV12-3 or TRBV12-4. The CDR3 length is 13 residues. The CDR3 is CASSLTDFYEQYF.

The gene calls are TRBV6-5 and TRBJ2-7; TCRdb proposes TRBD2, but this gene call is untestable without DNA. CDR1 MNHEY and CDR2 SVGAGI come from the germline V gene. The CDR3 has 18 amino acids. CDR3 sequence reads: CASSYQKAPSGSLNEQYF.

According to its frequency, this clonotype is medium-sized (0.01 to 0.1%). This rearrangement joins TRBV15 to TRBJ2-2; TCRdb selects TRBD1, and the lack of DNA leaves this call unchecked. Germline CDR1 and CDR2: LNHNV and YYDKDF (reference sequence). This CDR3 is 16 amino acids long. The CDR3 here is CATSRGRQGTTGELFF.

The chain couples TRBV6-6 to TRBJ2-1; lacking DNA, the TRBD1 call made by TCRdb goes unchecked. CDR3 length: 12 residues. Germline V lookup: CDR1 MNHNY, CDR2 SVGAGI (reference sequence). CDR3 in amino acids: CASSYLRDEQFF.

The gene calls are TRBV28 and TRBJ2-2; there is no DNA to check the TCRdb D call of TRBD1. CDR3 length: 15 residues. Germline-derived CDR1 and CDR2 are MDHEN and SYDVKM. This CDR3 is CASIRGTAYTGELFF.

The chain employs TRBV29-1 and TRBJ2-7; TCRdb designates TRBD1, a call that cannot be tested without DNA. The germline V gene has CDR1 SQVTM and CDR2 ANQGSEA. The CDR3 has 14 amino acids. CDR3 protein: CSVAEGTGVDEQYF.

The chain carries TRBV5-1 and TRBJ2-5. This CDR3 region has 12 residues. CDR1 is SGHRS, CDR2 YFSETQ, per germline. This chain's CDR3 is CASSLREETQYF.

This clonotype is called medium-sized based on its frequency. The chain uses TRBV20-1 and TRBJ1-5. Germline V lookup: CDR1 DFQATT, CDR2 SNEGSKA (reference sequence). The CDR3 loop spans 14 amino acids. The CDR3 here is CSARDIRSNQPQHF.

The chain joins TRBV29-1 to TRBJ2-7; TCRdb picks TRBD1, but there is no DNA to check that call. Germline V lookup: CDR1 SQVTM, CDR2 ANQGSEA. The CDR3 has 14 residues. The CDR3 sequence: CSVSGQGSSYEQYF.

In terms of frequency, this clonotype is medium-sized. The chain employs TRBV12-3 or TRBV12-4 and TRBJ2-2; TCRdb's D call, TRBD1, is unchecked because there is no DNA. This CDR3 spans 14 amino acids. CDR3 amino acids: CASNFRGMAGELFF.

This clonotype is deemed medium-sized by its frequency. The chain uses TRBV28 and TRBJ1-2; TCRdb's D call of TRBD1 is untestable without DNA. The germline gives CDR1 MDHEN, CDR2 SYDVKM. The CDR3 contains 14 residues. CDR3: CASSLPGQGNGYTF.

This clonotype is medium-sized by frequency. V is TRBV28 and J is TRBJ2-1; lacking DNA, the TRBD1 call made by TCRdb goes unchecked. The CDR3 runs to 14 residues. CDR1 MDHEN and CDR2 SYDVKM come from the germline V gene. The chain's CDR3 is CASSLTGSGNEQSF. The full variable domain, completed using reference TRBV28 and TRBJ2-1, is DVKVTQSSRYLVKRTGEKVFLECVQDMDHENMFWYRQDPGLGLRLIYFSYDVKMKEKGDIPEGYSVSREKKERFSLILESASTNQTSMYLCASSLTGSGNEQSFGPGTRLTVL.

The genes are TRBV29-1 and TRBJ1-2. Looked up from germline, CDR1 is SQVTM and CDR2 is ANQGSEA. The CDR3 totals 16 residues. The CDR3: CSVLRVDVQTGYGYTF. Using reference TRBV29-1 and TRBJ1-2 for the parts outside the CDR3, the full variable domain is SAVISQKPSRDICQRGTSLTIQCQVDSQVTMMFWYRQQPGQSLTLIATANQGSEATYESGFVIDKFPISRPNLTFSTLTVSNMSPEDSSIYLCSVLRVDVQTGYGYTFGSGTRLTVV.

The CDR3 sequence is CSARGVGGSTDTQYF. This chain connects TRBV20-1 to TRBJ2-3; the TCRdb D gene call, TRBD2, has no DNA to confirm it. Germline CDR1 reads DFQATT; CDR2 reads SNEGSKA (reference sequence). CDR3 length: 15 amino acids.

Frequency places this clonotype as medium-sized. The chain is built from TRBV10-3 and TRBJ2-2; as DNA is missing, the TRBD1 call by TCRdb cannot be tested. The CDR3 runs to 14 residues. The germline V gene encodes CDR1 ENHRY and CDR2 SYGVKD. Here the CDR3 reads CAITDREFTGELFF.